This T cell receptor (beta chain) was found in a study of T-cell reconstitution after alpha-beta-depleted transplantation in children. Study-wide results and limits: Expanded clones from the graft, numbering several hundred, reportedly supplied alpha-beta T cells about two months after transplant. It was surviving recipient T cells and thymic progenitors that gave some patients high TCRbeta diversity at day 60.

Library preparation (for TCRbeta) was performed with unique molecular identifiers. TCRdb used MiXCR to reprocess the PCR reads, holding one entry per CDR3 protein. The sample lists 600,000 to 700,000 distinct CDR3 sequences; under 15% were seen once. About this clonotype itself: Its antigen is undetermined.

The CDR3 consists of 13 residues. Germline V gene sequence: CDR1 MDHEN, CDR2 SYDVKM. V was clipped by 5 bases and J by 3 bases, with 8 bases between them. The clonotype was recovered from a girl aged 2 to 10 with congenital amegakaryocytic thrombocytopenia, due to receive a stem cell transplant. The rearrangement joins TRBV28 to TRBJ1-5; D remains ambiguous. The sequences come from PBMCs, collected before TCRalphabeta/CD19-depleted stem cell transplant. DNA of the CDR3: TGTGCCAGCAGTCTCTCATTCAATCAGCCCCAGCATTTT. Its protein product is CASSLSFNQPQHF.